A selection of T cell receptor beta chains follows, all from one sample in a study of shared clonotypes between healthy human individuals. Method: immunoSEQ multiplex PCR; TCRdb's copy keeps in-frame clones and lacks some. Of around 2.1 million clones in the sample, around 95% are singletons; the top ten hold roughly 0.13%. Sequenced material: naive CD4+ T cells sorted from blood. All receptors derive from a man younger than 35 in good health. The CDR3 runs from the conserved cysteine through the conserved F or W. Each record gives: D gene, V gene, clone size, J gene, CDR3 DNA, CDR3 protein. A D gene is named only where the DNA matches it firmly. The size of a clone is reported for some rows only, either as once, few or many, or as a class for expanded clones.

>NA|TRBV6-5|NA|TRBJ2-7
TGTGCCAGCAGTCGAGCGGGCCTCTCCTACGAGCAGTACTTC
CASSRAGLSYEQYF
>TRBD1|TRBV6-6|NA|TRBJ2-7
TGTGCCAGTCGACAGGGGTCCTACGAGCAGTACTTC
CASRQGSYEQYF
>TRBD1|TRBV7-8|NA|TRBJ1-1
TGTGCCAGCAGCTTAGCGACAGGGGTGGGCACTGAAGCTTTCTTT
CASSLATGVGTEAFF
>NA|TRBV2|few|TRBJ1-5
TGTGCCAGCAGTCAGGCCCATCAAGGACAGCCCCAGCATTTT
CASSQAHQGQPQHF
>NA|TRBV5-4|NA|TRBJ2-3
TGTGCCAGCAGCCCTGAGGCGAGAGATACGCAGTATTTT
CASSPEARDTQYF
>TRBD2|TRBV5-1|NA|TRBJ2-5
TGCGCCAGCAGCTTGGGACTAGCGTATGAGACCCAGTACTTC
CASSLGLAYETQYF
>NA|TRBV5-5|NA|TRBJ1-1
TGTGCCAGCAGCTTGTATGGACAGCAGAACACTGAAGCTTTCTTT
CASSLYGQQNTEAFF
>NA|TRBV21-1|once|TRBJ1-1
TGTGCCAGCAGCCCCTACAGGCAATTCTTT
CASSPYRQFF
>TRBD1|TRBV18|NA|TRBJ2-7
TGTGCCAGCTCACCTACGACAGGGACGACGTACGAGCAGTACTTC
CASSPTTGTTYEQYF
>TRBD2|TRBV6-6|NA|TRBJ2-2
TGTGCCAGCAGGAAGACTAGCGGGACCGGGGAGCTGTTTTTT
CASRKTSGTGELFF
>NA|TRBV10-3|NA|TRBJ2-3
TGTGCCATATCGAGCACAGATACGCAGTATTTT
CAISSTDTQYF
>TRBD2|TRBV11-3|NA|TRBJ2-6
TGTGCCAGCAGCTCGACGACTAGCGGGGGCCCATCTGGGGCCAACGTCCTGACTTTC
CASSSTTSGGPSGANVLTF
>NA|TRBV5-1|NA|TRBJ2-7
TGCGCCAGCAGCTTGGGAGGGGCTAACGAGCAGTACTTC
CASSLGGANEQYF
>TRBD2|TRBV30|NA|TRBJ2-5
TGTGCCTGGAGATCCGGGACTAGACAAGAGACCCAGTACTTC
CAWRSGTRQETQYF
>NA|TRBV19|NA|TRBJ1-2
TGTGCCAGTAGTGGACCGGGGGCCATCTATGGCTACACCTTC
CASSGPGAIYGYTF
>TRBD2|TRBV2|NA|TRBJ2-1
TGTGCCAGCAGCGCCAGCCCGATAGCGGGAGTGGGTGAGCAGTTCTTC
CASSASPIAGVGEQFF
>NA|TRBV5-1|NA|TRBJ1-4
TGCGCCAGCAGCCGTGGCACAACTAATGAAAAACTGTTTTTT
CASSRGTTNEKLFF
>TRBD2|TRBV5-4|NA|TRBJ2-5
TGTGCCAGCACCACCGGGGGGGTACGAGAGACCCAGTACTTC
CASTTGGVRETQYF
>TRBD1|TRBV27|NA|TRBJ1-4
TGTGCCAGCAGTGGGGACAGATCAACTAATGAAAAACTGTTTTTT
CASSGDRSTNEKLFF
>NA|TRBV7-9|NA|TRBJ1-1
TGTGCCAGCAGCTTAGCCGGAGGACGGAGGAGTTTCTTT
CASSLAGGRRSFF
>TRBD1|TRBV18|NA|TRBJ2-2
TGTGCCAGCTCAGGACAGGATTCCGGGGAGCTGTTTTTT
CASSGQDSGELFF
>NA|TRBV5-4|NA|TRBJ1-5
TGTGCCAGCAGCTTGGGGCAGGGACATCAGCATTTT
CASSLGQGHQHF
>NA|TRBV7-8|NA|TRBJ2-7
TGTGCCAGCAGCTTAGTCACAGGGATCTTTGCCTACGAGCAGTACTTC
CASSLVTGIFAYEQYF
>TRBD2|TRBV14|NA|TRBJ2-3
TGTGCCAGCAGCCTCTGGGAGGGTGCAGATACGCAGTATTTT
CASSLWEGADTQYF
>NA|TRBV5-1|NA|TRBJ2-7
TGCGCCAGCAGCTCCGCGGGCTCCTACGAGCAGTACTTC
CASSSAGSYEQYF
>TRBD1|TRBV9|NA|TRBJ1-2
TGTGCCAGCAGCGTAGACGACAGGGGAATTGGCTACACCTTC
CASSVDDRGIGYTF
>NA|TRBV7-9|NA|TRBJ2-6
TGTGCCAGCGAGGGGGCTGGGGCCAACGTCCTGACTTTC
CASEGAGANVLTF
>NA|TRBV6-6|NA|TRBJ2-7
TGTGCCTCGAAAGCCGGGACGGGTTCCTACGAGCAGTACTTC
CASKAGTGSYEQYF
>NA|TRBV9|NA|TRBJ2-3
TGTGCCAGCAGCGTAGGGGTCGGGTTTACAGATACGCAGTATTTT
CASSVGVGFTDTQYF
>TRBD1|TRBV30|NA|TRBJ1-6
TGTGCCTGGAGTGACCGGACAGGGGAAAATTCACCCCTCCACTTT
CAWSDRTGENSPLHF
>NA|TRBV6-6|NA|TRBJ2-7
TGTGCCAGCAGTAATGGACGGGAGAAATACTACGAGCAGTACTTC
CASSNGREKYYEQYF
>TRBD1|TRBV30|once|TRBJ1-6
TGTGCCGCAGAGGGACAGGGTTCTCCTCCCCTCCACTTT
CAAEGQGSPPLHF
>TRBD1|TRBV5-1|NA|TRBJ2-4
TGCGCCAGCAGCTCGCCGACAGGGGCAAACATTCAGTACTTC
CASSSPTGANIQYF
>NA|TRBV18|NA|TRBJ1-3
TGTGCCAGCTCACCCCTGGAACAGCTTGGAAACACCATATATTTT
CASSPLEQLGNTIYF